The rows below give T cell receptor beta chains drawn from one sample of a study of beta chain features in type 1 diabetes. TCRdb's table, derived via immunoSEQ multiplex PCR, lists solely in-frame clones and lacks some. The data hold 300,000 to 450,000 clones, with over 8.5% observed a single time. Material: central memory CD4+ T cells from blood. The source of these receptors is a man younger than 45 with type 1 diabetes. The CDR3 runs from the conserved cysteine through the conserved F or W. Each record gives: V gene, J gene, D gene, clone size, CDR3 protein, CDR3 DNA. The D gene is left open where the match is weak. Clone size is given for some rows only: seen once, a few or many times, or a class if the clone is expanded.

V: TRBV7-6
J: TRBJ2-7
D: TRBD2
size: few
CDR3: CASSRGGYEQYF
DNA: TGTGCCAGCAGCCGGGGGGGGTACGAGCAGTACTTC

V: TRBV28
J: TRBJ1-1
D: .
size: .
CDR3: CASSVGGTTEAFF
DNA: TGTGCCAGCAGTGTCGGAGGGACCACTGAAGCTTTCTTT

V: TRBV7-7
J: TRBJ2-7
D: .
size: few
CDR3: CASSFSEGPYEQYF
DNA: TGTGCCAGCAGCTTCTCGGAGGGCCCATACGAGCAGTACTTC

V: TRBV7-9
J: TRBJ2-5
D: .
size: few
CDR3: CASSLGRSNQETQYF
DNA: TGTGCCAGCAGCTTGGGTAGAAGCAACCAAGAGACCCAGTACTTC

V: TRBV10-3
J: TRBJ2-1
D: TRBD2
size: once
CDR3: CAISEYLAGGPGEQFF
DNA: TGTGCCATCAGTGAGTACCTAGCGGGAGGGCCCGGTGAGCAGTTCTTC

V: TRBV2
J: TRBJ2-3
D: .
size: .
CDR3: CASSDRTSTDTQYF
DNA: TGTGCCAGCAGTGACAGAACTAGCACAGATACGCAGTATTTT

V: TRBV7-9
J: TRBJ2-2
D: .
size: few
CDR3: CASSFLSGIGELFF
DNA: TGTGCCAGCAGCTTCCTCTCAGGGATCGGGGAGCTGTTTTTT

V: TRBV27
J: TRBJ1-4
D: .
size: few
CDR3: CASSLTPSREKLFF
DNA: TGTGCCAGCAGTTTAACCCCTAGTCGCGAAAAACTGTTTTTT

V: TRBV30
J: TRBJ2-5
D: TRBD2
size: few
CDR3: CAWSTSGTKTQYF
DNA: TGTGCCTGGAGTACCTCGGGGACTAAGACCCAGTACTTC

V: TRBV7-2
J: TRBJ1-4
D: .
size: .
CDR3: CASSSGQHKNEKLFF
DNA: TGTGCCAGCAGCTCTGGACAGCACAAGAATGAAAAACTGTTTTTT

V: TRBV28
J: TRBJ2-1
D: .
size: few
CDR3: CASSRGGYNEQFF
DNA: TGTGCCAGTTCCAGAGGGGGCTACAATGAGCAGTTCTTC

V: TRBV7-9
J: TRBJ2-4
D: .
size: few
CDR3: CASSTRGSGAKNIQYF
DNA: TGTGCCAGCAGCACTCGGGGGTCCGGGGCCAAAAACATTCAGTACTTC

V: TRBV6-5
J: TRBJ2-7
D: TRBD2
size: few
CDR3: CASSPVWTSLKQYF
DNA: TGTGCCAGCAGTCCTGTATGGACTAGTTTGAAGCAGTACTTC

V: TRBV10-3
J: TRBJ2-3
D: .
size: few
CDR3: CAISDSVRDPGTDTQYF
DNA: TGTGCCATCAGTGATTCTGTCAGGGATCCGGGCACAGATACGCAGTATTTT

V: TRBV6-5
J: TRBJ1-2
D: TRBD1
size: .
CDR3: CASSYYDRDGYTF
DNA: TGTGCCAGCAGTTACTACGACAGGGATGGCTACACCTTC

V: TRBV5-4
J: TRBJ2-7
D: TRBD1
size: few
CDR3: CASSLTGTGGWEQYF
DNA: TGCGCCAGCAGTCTAACCGGGACAGGGGGCTGGGAGCAGTACTTC

V: TRBV21-1
J: TRBJ2-7
D: .
size: few
CDR3: CASSNTGKIFYEQYF
DNA: TGTGCCAGCAGCAATACAGGTAAAATTTTCTACGAGCAGTACTTC

V: TRBV13
J: TRBJ2-3
D: .
size: .
CDR3: CASSFQTGLSPSATDTQYF
DNA: TGTGCCAGCAGCTTCCAGACAGGCCTCTCTCCCTCAGCCACAGATACGCAGTATTTT

V: TRBV11-2
J: TRBJ2-3
D: TRBD1
size: .
CDR3: CASSLGGQGSDTQYF
DNA: TGTGCCAGCAGCTTAGGGGGACAGGGATCAGATACGCAGTATTTT

V: TRBV10-3
J: TRBJ2-7
D: TRBD2
size: few
CDR3: CAIGAGAGGPSEQYF
DNA: TGTGCCATCGGGGCCGGAGCGGGAGGGCCGAGCGAGCAGTACTTC

V: TRBV28
J: TRBJ2-7
D: .
size: many
CDR3: CATIQEGSSVEQYF
DNA: TGTGCCACCATCCAGGAAGGTAGCTCCGTTGAGCAGTACTTC

V: TRBV5-1
J: TRBJ2-7
D: .
size: .
CDR3: CASSLGVGPVPYEQYF
DNA: TGCGCCAGCAGCTTAGGAGTGGGACCGGTACCCTACGAGCAGTACTTC

V: TRBV5-8
J: TRBJ2-5
D: TRBD2
size: few
CDR3: CASSLVLAGSSPETQYF
DNA: TGTGCCAGCAGCTTGGTATTAGCGGGATCGTCACCAGAGACCCAGTACTTC

V: TRBV29-1
J: TRBJ2-7
D: .
size: .
CDR3: CSVRWRDEGEQYF
DNA: TGCAGCGTTCGGTGGAGGGATGAGGGCGAGCAGTACTTC

V: TRBV4-1
J: TRBJ2-7
D: .
size: .
CDR3: CASSQVQDSYEQYF
DNA: TGCGCCAGCAGCCAAGTTCAGGACTCCTACGAGCAGTACTTC

V: TRBV4-2
J: TRBJ2-1
D: .
size: .
CDR3: CASSPGGLGSNEQFF
DNA: TGTGCCAGCAGCCCTGGGGGGTTGGGATCCAATGAGCAGTTCTTC

V: TRBV7-3
J: TRBJ2-2
D: .
size: .
CDR3: CASSFAGGQLFTGELFF
DNA: TGTGCCAGCAGCTTCGCCGGGGGACAGCTTTTCACCGGGGAGCTGTTTTTT

V: TRBV5-5
J: TRBJ2-2
D: .
size: .
CDR3: CASSLASGPGELFF
DNA: TGTGCCAGCAGCTTGGCGAGTGGACCCGGGGAGCTGTTTTTT

V: TRBV4-1
J: TRBJ2-2
D: TRBD2
size: .
CDR3: CASRTSFGTGELFF
DNA: TGCGCCAGTCGGACTAGCTTCGGCACCGGGGAGCTGTTTTTT

V: TRBV6-1
J: TRBJ2-7
D: .
size: .
CDR3: CASSVIEGEYEQYF
DNA: TGTGCCAGCAGTGTCATCGAGGGAGAGTACGAGCAGTACTTC

V: TRBV6-5
J: TRBJ2-3
D: .
size: .
CDR3: CASSSVRTDTQYF
DNA: TGTGCCAGCAGTAGCGTTCGCACAGATACGCAGTATTTT

V: TRBV7-2
J: TRBJ2-2
D: .
size: .
CDR3: CASTNGGFNTGELFF
DNA: TGTGCCAGTACAAACGGGGGATTTAACACCGGGGAGCTGTTTTTT

V: TRBV4-1
J: TRBJ2-4
D: TRBD2
size: .
CDR3: CASSQEGLAGVSYIQYF
DNA: TGCGCCAGCAGCCAAGAGGGACTAGCGGGAGTGTCTTACATTCAGTACTTC

V: TRBV10-3
J: TRBJ2-1
D: .
size: many
CDR3: CAISESELNEQFF
DNA: TGTGCCATCAGTGAGTCCGAGCTGAATGAGCAGTTCTTC

V: TRBV7-7
J: TRBJ2-1
D: .
size: .
CDR3: CASSFRPIGNEQFF
DNA: TGTGCCAGCAGCTTCCGCCCAATAGGAAATGAGCAGTTCTTC

V: TRBV5-1
J: TRBJ1-5
D: .
size: few
CDR3: CASSLEPGSQPQHF
DNA: TGCGCCAGCAGCTTGGAACCGGGGAGTCAGCCCCAGCATTTT

V: TRBV29-1
J: TRBJ1-2
D: .
size: few
CDR3: CSVVGASGYTF
DNA: TGCAGCGTTGTGGGGGCAAGTGGCTACACCTTC

V: TRBV7-2
J: TRBJ2-5
D: TRBD1
size: few
CDR3: CASSSGTGGETQYF
DNA: TGTGCCAGCAGCTCCGGGACAGGGGGCGAGACCCAGTACTTC

V: TRBV10-3
J: TRBJ1-4
D: .
size: .
CDR3: CAISDSVSSEKLFF
DNA: TGTGCCATCAGTGACTCAGTTAGTTCTGAAAAACTGTTTTTT

V: TRBV13
J: TRBJ2-4
D: .
size: .
CDR3: CASSEAGRVQYF
DNA: TGTGCCAGCAGTGAAGCGGGTAGAGTTCAGTACTTC

V: TRBV7-2
J: TRBJ2-3
D: TRBD1
size: many
CDR3: CASTTGQGRNTQYF
DNA: TGTGCCAGCACAACGGGACAGGGTAGGAATACGCAGTATTTT

V: TRBV29-1
J: TRBJ2-7
D: .
size: few
CDR3: CSVELPLAGAVFEQYF
DNA: TGCAGCGTTGAGCTCCCCCTGGCGGGGGCCGTGTTTGAGCAGTACTTC

V: TRBV14
J: TRBJ1-2
D: .
size: many
CDR3: CASSYRAGGYTF
DNA: TGTGCCAGCAGCTACAGGGCTGGCGGCTACACCTTC

V: TRBV5-4
J: TRBJ1-1
D: .
size: few
CDR3: CASSVGGETEAFF
DNA: TGTGCCAGCAGCGTCGGAGGAGAGACTGAAGCTTTCTTT

V: TRBV4-1
J: TRBJ2-1
D: .
size: .
CDR3: CASSLRLDYNEQFF
DNA: TGCGCCAGCAGCCTGCGACTGGATTACAATGAGCAGTTCTTC

V: TRBV28
J: TRBJ1-1
D: .
size: .
CDR3: CASSFRGVSGTEAFF
DNA: TGTGCCAGCAGTTTTCGGGGGGTTTCGGGCACTGAAGCTTTCTTT

V: TRBV7-3
J: TRBJ2-1
D: .
size: .
CDR3: CASSPGVEQFF
DNA: TGTGCCAGCAGCCCAGGGGTTGAGCAGTTCTTC

V: TRBV18
J: TRBJ2-7
D: TRBD2
size: .
CDR3: CASSPSSGGPYEQYF
DNA: TGTGCCAGCTCACCCTCTAGCGGGGGTCCCTACGAGCAGTACTTC

V: TRBV18
J: TRBJ1-3
D: .
size: few
CDR3: CASSPGAANTIYF
DNA: TGTGCCAGCTCACCGGGGGCGGCAAACACCATATATTTT

V: TRBV28
J: TRBJ2-3
D: .
size: few
CDR3: CASSPDTPGTDTQYF
DNA: TGTGCCAGCAGTCCGGACACCCCTGGCACAGATACGCAGTATTTT

V: TRBV28
J: TRBJ1-1
D: .
size: many
CDR3: CASSSQNTEAFF
DNA: TGTGCCAGCAGTTCGCAGAACACTGAAGCTTTCTTT

V: TRBV5-1
J: TRBJ1-4
D: TRBD1
size: once
CDR3: CASSSQGARDEKLFF
DNA: TGCGCCAGCAGCTCTCAGGGGGCAAGGGATGAAAAACTGTTTTTT

V: TRBV5-6
J: TRBJ2-3
D: .
size: .
CDR3: CASSFWSGKHTQYF
DNA: TGTGCCAGCAGCTTTTGGTCGGGGAAGCATACGCAGTATTTT

V: TRBV10-1
J: TRBJ2-1
D: TRBD2
size: .
CDR3: CASSEQSGRFDEQFF
DNA: TGCGCCAGCAGTGAACAAAGCGGGAGATTCGATGAGCAGTTCTTC

V: TRBV6-1
J: TRBJ1-1
D: .
size: .
CDR3: CASSEGGSRNTEAFF
DNA: TGTGCCAGCAGTGAAGGGGGGTCCCGGAACACTGAAGCTTTCTTT

V: TRBV7-2
J: TRBJ2-7
D: TRBD1
size: .
CDR3: CASSFDRGSYEQYF
DNA: TGTGCCAGCAGCTTTGACAGGGGGAGCTACGAGCAGTACTTC

V: TRBV27
J: TRBJ1-1
D: .
size: few
CDR3: CASSLLGIQVTEAFF
DNA: TGTGCCAGCAGTTTATTAGGTATACAGGTAACTGAAGCTTTCTTT

V: TRBV29-1
J: TRBJ2-7
D: .
size: few
CDR3: CSVVGQFAYEQYF
DNA: TGCAGCGTTGTTGGACAGTTTGCCTACGAGCAGTACTTC

V: TRBV14
J: TRBJ2-7
D: TRBD2
size: .
CDR3: CASSQGDYSYEQYF
DNA: TGTGCCAGCAGCCAGGGGGACTACTCCTACGAGCAGTACTTC

V: TRBV6-6
J: TRBJ2-5
D: TRBD1
size: few
CDR3: CASSTGQGTGGETQYF
DNA: TGTGCCAGCAGCACCGGACAGGGGACGGGTGGAGAGACCCAGTACTTC